This T cell receptor beta chain was sequenced in a study of shared clonotypes between healthy human individuals. Turning to the study itself: Donors had three CD4 naive, three CD4 memory, two CD8 naive and one CD8 memory plate apiece.

Whole-study results and caveats: Some clonotypes were shared by all four sorted-subset donors, while others were not shared. The non-shared ones had lower generation probabilities than the shared ones. Clonotype sharing among the donors was expected to vary with sequencing depth. Memory subsets had estimated richness that was generally smaller than that of naive subsets.

With V trimmed by 5 bases and J by 1 base, 4 bases remained unmatched. The CDR3 consists of 14 residues. Germline V gives CDR1 SEHNR, CDR2 FQNEAQ (reference sequence). Naive CD8 populations comprised CD45RO-negative cells positively selected for CCR7, excluding terminally differentiated effector memory CD45RA+ cells. TCRdb's table, derived via immunoSEQ multiplex PCR, lists solely in-frame clones and lacks some. The table shows roughly 2 million clones, with about 95% occurring only once. Notes on this clone: Its antigen is unknown.

The source is a man younger than 30 in good health. The chain carries TRBV7-9 and TRBJ1-2; TRBD1 aligns across 7 bases. The sequenced material came from naive CD8+ T cells sorted from blood. CDR3 residues: CASSGGQLNYGYTF. CDR3 nucleotides: TGTGCCAGCAGCGGGGGACAGCTTAACTATGGCTACACCTTC.